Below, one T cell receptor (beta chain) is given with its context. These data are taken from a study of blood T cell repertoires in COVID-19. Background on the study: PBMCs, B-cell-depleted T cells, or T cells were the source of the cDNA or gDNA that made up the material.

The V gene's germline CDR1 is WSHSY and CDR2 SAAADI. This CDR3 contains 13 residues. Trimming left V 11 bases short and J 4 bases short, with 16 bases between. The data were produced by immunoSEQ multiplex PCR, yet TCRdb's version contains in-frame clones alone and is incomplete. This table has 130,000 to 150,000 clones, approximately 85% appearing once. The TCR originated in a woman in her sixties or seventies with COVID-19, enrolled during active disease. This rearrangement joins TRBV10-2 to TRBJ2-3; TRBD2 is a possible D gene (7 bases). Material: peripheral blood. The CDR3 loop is CASRGAPPDTQYF. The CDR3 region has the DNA TGCGCCTCCCGGGGGGCCCCCCCAGATACGCAGTATTTT.